This TCR beta chain derives from a study of T cells after yellow fever vaccination. Study-level findings and limits: The study re-detected most primary-vaccination clones after the booster (about 96% CD4, 80% to 90% CD8). By day 5 rather than day 15, the secondary response had peaked, though it was weaker.

TCRdb re-called the 5' RACE reads through MiXCR, storing one row per CDR3 protein. The table lists about 220,000 distinct CDR3 sequences, less than 3.5% of them singletons. The CDR3 loop spans 14 amino acids. The germline V gene encodes CDR1 SGHTA and CDR2 FQGTGA. The V segment lost 5 bases and the J segment 6 bases; nucleotides outside the gene matches: 5. Details on this clonotype: Its antigen is undetermined.

The source of this sequence is a man younger than 30 who received the YFV17D yellow fever vaccine. The chain is built from TRBV7-3 and TRBJ2-2; 8 bases match TRBD2. Material: CD4+ T cells sorted from PBMCs, obtained 10 days after the yellow fever booster vaccination. The DNA for the CDR3 is TGTGCCAGCAGCCCGGGACTAGGGGCCGGGGAGCTGTTTTTT. It encodes CASSPGLGAGELFF. The complete variable domain, with remaining parts taken from reference TRBV7-3 and TRBJ2-2, reads GAGVSQTPSNKVTEKGKYVELRCDPISGHTALYWYRQSLGQGPEFLIYFQGTGAADDSGLPNDRFFAVRPEGSVSTLKIQRTERGDSAVYLCASSPGLGAGELFFGEGSRLTVL.